The clone carrying this TCR beta chain occurred many times. Antigen specificity is unknown. Sequencing was performed with immunoSEQ multiplex PCR; in TCRdb, only in-frame clones are kept and a portion is missing. This table holds 25,000 to 35,000 clones with no singletons; the top ten claim more than 4.5%. With V trimmed by 6 bases and J by 8 bases, 10 bases remained unmatched. The CDR3 loop spans 14 amino acids. Germline V gene lookup returns CDR1 MNHEY and CDR2 SVGAGI. The sample originates from a study of T cells after posttransplantation cyclophosphamide. General observations from the study: TRB overlap between skin or GI tissue T cells and blood was limited. Donor CD8+ memory clones often dominated recipient blood repertoires at later times.

The J gene is TRBJ1-2, the V gene TRBV6-5; 9 bases match TRBD1. This clonotype was obtained from a woman aged 25-40 years in good health and a related stem cell transplant donor. The sample consisted of PBMCs. DNA of the CDR3: TGTGCCAGCAGAACAGGGGGCGAGATGATGGGCTACACCTTC. Translation: CASRTGGEMMGYTF.